This paragraph covers one T cell receptor (beta chain) sequence. Its antigen is currently unknown. Primers: 60 Vbeta forward and 13 Jbeta reverse. Produced via immunoSEQ multiplex PCR; TCRdb's table is partial and in-frame only. The data show around 130,000 clones, with over 75% seen just once and approximately 5% held by the top ten. Between the trimmed V and J ends, which lost 4 bases and 6 bases, there was a span of 16 bases. In germline, CDR1 is LGHNA, CDR2 YNFKEQ. The CDR3 has 15 residues. This record belongs to a study of cytomegalovirus exposure and HLA in healthy donors. Likely unrecorded immune exposures existed in these nominally healthy donors. Study-level findings and limits: Available immune exposure information covered CMV serostatus only. V- and J-gene trimming of TCR beta was linked (in a later analysis) to a missense DCLRE1C variant.

This TCR came from a man aged 25-45 years in good health and CMV-seronegative. This chain uses TRBV4-2 with TRBJ1-5; unclear D gene. The sample comprised PBMCs. The CDR3 DNA reads as TGTGCCAGCAGCCCCTTCCCCGGCCGGGGTCAGCCCCAGCATTTT. It is translated as CASSPFPGRGQPQHF.